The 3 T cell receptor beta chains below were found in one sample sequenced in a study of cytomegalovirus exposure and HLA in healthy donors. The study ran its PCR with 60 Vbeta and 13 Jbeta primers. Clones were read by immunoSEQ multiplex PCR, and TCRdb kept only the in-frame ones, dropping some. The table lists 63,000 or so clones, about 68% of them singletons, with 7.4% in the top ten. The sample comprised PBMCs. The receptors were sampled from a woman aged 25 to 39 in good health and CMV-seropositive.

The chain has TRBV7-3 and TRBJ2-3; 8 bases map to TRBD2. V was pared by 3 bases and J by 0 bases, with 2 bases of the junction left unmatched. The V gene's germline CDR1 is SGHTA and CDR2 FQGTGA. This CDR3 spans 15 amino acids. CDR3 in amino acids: CASSFTGGSTDTQYF. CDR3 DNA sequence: TGTGCCAGCAGCTTTACGGGGGGGAGCACAGATACGCAGTATTTT. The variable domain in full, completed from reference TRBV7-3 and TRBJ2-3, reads GAGVSQTPSNKVTEKGKYVELRCDPISGHTALYWYRQSLGQGPEFLIYFQGTGAADDSGLPNDRFFAVRPEGSVSTLKIQRTERGDSAVYLCASSFTGGSTDTQYFGPGTRLTVL.

In DNA form, the CDR3 reads TGTGCCACCAGCAGGGACAGGGGGTTCGAGCAGTACTTC. Amino acids: CATSRDRGFEQYF. This chain connects TRBV15 to TRBJ2-7; 10 nucleotides align to TRBD1. The germline V gene has CDR1 LNHNV and CDR2 YYDKDF (reference sequence). The length of the CDR3 is 13 residues. Germline trimming cut 3 bases from V and 6 bases from J; bases unmatched to any gene: 2.

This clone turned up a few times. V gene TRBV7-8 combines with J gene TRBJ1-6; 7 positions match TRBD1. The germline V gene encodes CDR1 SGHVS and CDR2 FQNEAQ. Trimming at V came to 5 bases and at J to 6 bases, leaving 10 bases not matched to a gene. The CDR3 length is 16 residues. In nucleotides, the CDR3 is TGTGCCAGCAGCCATAGGGCGACAGGGCTTAATTCACCCCTCCACTTT. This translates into CASSHRATGLNSPLHF.